A single sample is the source of the 21 T cell receptor beta chains below, sequenced in a study of tumor and adjacent non-tumor tissue in lung cancer. Three rounds of nested PCR, following a modified ARM-PCR protocol, produced the TCRbeta library. TCRdb redid the calling of the multiplex PCR reads with MiXCR, one entry per CDR3 protein. In the table there are about 200,000 distinct CDR3 sequences, 71% of which are singletons. RNA was extracted from bulk tissue without any cell sorting. The sequenced material came from lung tumor tissue. These receptors were collected from a man aged 55 to 70 with non-small cell lung cancer.

As for this clonotype: At one of its ends the junction is not consistent with the germline gene, which may arise from a read error. The chain is built from TRBV11-3 and TRBJ2-7; a weak D match, TRBD2 (6 bases). The CDR3 totals 13 residues. CDR1 and CDR2 from the germline V gene are SGHNT and YENEEA. The CDR3 spells CACSFDGTYEQYF. CDR3 DNA sequence: TGTGCCTGCAGCTTCGACGGGACTTACGAGCAGTACTTC.

This clonotype appeared many times. V and J are TRBV11-3 and TRBJ2-5; D is ambiguous. Germline loops: CDR1 SGHNT, CDR2 YENEEA. Trimming shortened V by 1 base and J by 5 bases, and 11 bases separated the two germline ends. The CDR3 length is 14 residues. CDR3 sequence: CASSLAYNGETQYF. In DNA, the CDR3 is TGTGCCAGCAGCTTAGCCTATAACGGGGAGACCCAGTACTTC.

With respect to this clonotype: A much larger clone lies a single base off, so this may be a read error. V and J are TRBV11-2 and TRBJ2-2; 9 bases map to TRBD2. In germline, CDR1 is SGHAT, CDR2 FQNNGV. This CDR3 comprises 16 residues. The CDR3 is CAGSFGGGASIGELFF. The CDR3 DNA sequence: TGTGCCGGCAGCTTCGGCGGGGGGGCGAGCATCGGGGAGCTGTTTTTT.

About this clonotype itself: This clone may be a read error of a much larger clone one base away. The rearrangement links TRBV4-1 to TRBJ2-7; no clear D. Deletions cut 2 bases from V and 7 bases from J, with 6 bases between. The germline V gene encodes CDR1 MGHRA and CDR2 YSYEKL. The CDR3 spans 11 residues. Written as DNA, the CDR3 is TGCGCCAGCAGCCAAATGGGAGAGCAGTACTTC. It encodes CASSQMGEQYF.

Comments on this clonotype: A read error is possible here, since a much larger clone lies one base away. The chain has TRBV7-2 and TRBJ1-6, with unresolved D. The CDR3 is 14 amino acids. Germline CDR1 reads SGHTA; CDR2 reads FQGNSA. The CDR3 DNA reads as TGTGTCAGCAGCTTAGAGGCCAGTAATTCACCCCTCCACTTT. It translates to CVSSLEASNSPLHF.

This clonotype was counted only a few times. This sequence joins TRBV6-1 and TRBJ2-5, with 8 nucleotides matching TRBD1. The V gene's germline CDR1 is MNHNS and CDR2 SASEGT. This CDR3 has 15 amino acids. V was clipped by 5 bases and J by 1 base; unmatched bases: 6. The CDR3, as DNA: TGTGCCAGCAGTAAAGGACAGGGCTTCCAAGAGACCCAGTACTTC. Residues: CASSKGQGFQETQYF.

The V call is TRBV20-1, the J call TRBJ2-7; the D gene is possibly TRBD2 (6 bases). V gave up 3 bases and J gave up 4 bases, with 10 bases separating them. CDR1 and CDR2 from the germline V gene are DFQATT and SNEGSKA (reference sequence). The CDR3 contains 12 residues. CDR3 amino acids: CSARTRGYEQYF. For the CDR3, the DNA is TGCAGTGCTAGGACTAGGGGTTACGAGCAGTACTTC.

As regards this clonotype: This sequence may be a read error, since a much larger clone differs from it by one base. The chain links TRBV6-1 to TRBJ2-2; D might be TRBD2 (6 bases). CDR1 and CDR2 from the germline V gene are MNHNS and SASEGT. CDR3 length equals 15 residues. Between the trimmed V and J ends, which lost 2 bases and 3 bases, there was a span of 10 bases. The CDR3 DNA sequence: TGTGCCAGCAGTGAATGGAGGGGCTACACCGGGGAGCTGTTTTTT. Amino acid sequence: CASSEWRGYTGELFF.

J is TRBJ2-1 and V is TRBV20-1; maybe TRBD2 (6 bases). The CDR3 consists of 18 residues. Germline-derived CDR1 and CDR2 are DFQATT and SNEGSKA (reference sequence). V was trimmed by 0 bases and J by 2 bases, leaving 20 bases between them. The CDR3 DNA is TGCAGTGCTAGAGACCTCCGGGACTTCACTGTTCCCTACAATGAGCAGTTCTTC. As protein: CSARDLRDFTVPYNEQFF.

Concerning this clonotype: A read error may account for a junction end that differs from germline. The chain employs TRBV11-1 and TRBJ2-7; possible D gene TRBD1, 5 bases. This CDR3 region has 12 residues. CDR1 SGHAT and CDR2 FQDESV come from the germline V gene (reference sequence). The CDR3 is CASKGYDDEHYF. The CDR3 bases are TGTGCCAGTAAGGGGTACGATGACGAGCATTACTTC.

About this clonotype itself: Given a much more abundant clone one base away, this may be a read error. The rearrangement uses TRBV5-1 and TRBJ2-7, with 7 positions matching TRBD1. The germline V gene encodes CDR1 SGHRS and CDR2 YFSETQ. V trimming: 0 bases; J trimming: 3 bases; junction bases outside the gene matches: 6. The CDR3 has 15 amino acids. CDR3: CASSLGSGQIYEQYF. The CDR3 coding sequence is TGCGCCAGCAGCTTGGGTTCGGGACAGATCTACGAGCAGTACTTC.

This clonotype showed up just once. The junction does not match germline at one end; this may be a read error. The gene calls are TRBV11-2 and TRBJ1-3; D uncertain. CDR3 size: 15 residues. Germline V gene data show CDR1 as SGHAT and CDR2 as FQNNGV. CDR3 coding DNA: TGTGTCAGCAGCCCGGCCTCGGGTCCTGGAAACACCACATATTTT. Its translation is CVSSPASGPGNTTYF.

This clonotype was picked up one time. The chain recombines TRBV11-2 with TRBJ2-7; 13 nucleotides match TRBD2. Germline V gene data show CDR1 as SGHAT and CDR2 as FQNNGV. CDR3 length: 17 amino acids. After removal of 4 bases from V and 3 bases from J, the junction contained 9 bases not matched to a gene. CDR3 loop: CASSSVGLAGCGYEQYF. CDR3 coding DNA: TGTGCCAGCAGCTCTGTGGGACTAGCGGGGTGTGGCTACGAGCAGTACTTC.

For this clonotype: One end of the junction is discordant with germline, which a read error may explain. The rearrangement joins TRBV7-9 to TRBJ2-3; no reliable D call. This CDR3 has 18 amino acids. Germline V CDR1 and CDR2: SEHNR, FQNEAQ (reference sequence). Written as DNA, the CDR3 is TGTGCCAGCGGCTTAGACCAAAACAGTGGCCAAGAGACAGATACGCAGTATTTT. It is translated as CASGLDQNSGQETDTQYF.

The genes are TRBV5-1 and TRBJ1-2, with a weak D call TRBD1 (5 bases). Germline CDR1 SGHRS, CDR2 YFSETQ. This CDR3 is built from 17 residues. Trimming took 3 bases from V and 8 from J, leaving 26 bases between them. The CDR3 protein is CASSWRDSGNYEDGYTF. CDR3 nucleotide sequence: TGCGCCAGCAGCTGGAGAGACAGTGGAAATTATGAGGACGGCTACACCTTC.

Comment on this clonotype: A much larger clone differs from this one at a single base, so this may be a read error. The chain has TRBV28 and TRBJ1-5; D gene unclear. The CDR3 is made up of 17 amino acids. In germline, CDR1 is MDHEN, CDR2 SYDVKM. DNA for the CDR3: TGTGCCAGCACTACTGGACCTCTAGGGTTGAGCAATCAGTCCCAGCATTTT. It codes for CASTTGPLGLSNQSQHF.

With regard to this clonotype: This may arise from a read error, as a much more abundant clone is one base away. The rearrangement joins TRBV6-2 or TRBV6-3 to TRBJ1-1; D remains unclear. This CDR3 is built from 10 residues. Germline loops: CDR1 MNHEY, CDR2 SVGEGT. DNA for the CDR3: TGTGCCAGCGGAGCCATTGAAGCTTTATTT. As protein: CASGAIEALF.

Turning to this clonotype: The conserved phenylalanine or tryptophan normally closing the CDR3 is absent here, so this likely arose from a read error. The rearrangement joins TRBV6-6 to TRBJ2-3; possible D gene TRBD2, 5 bases. V was pared by 10 bases and J by 8 bases, with 16 bases between. CDR1 and CDR2 (germline): MNHNY, SVGAGI (reference sequence). The CDR3 is 12 amino acids. The CDR3 is CAIRTVRATQYL. The CDR3 DNA follows: TGTGCCATCAGGACTGTCCGTGCTACGCAGTATTTA.

As to this clonotype: A read error may account for a junction end that differs from germline. The rearrangement joins TRBV20-1 to TRBJ1-1; tentative D call: TRBD1 (6 bases). Germline V lookup: CDR1 DFQATT, CDR2 SNEGSKA (reference sequence). CDR3 length: 13 residues. The CDR3 DNA reads as TGCAATGCTAGAGATTACAGGGAGACTGAAGCTCTCTTT. Encoded protein: CNARDYRETEALF.

This clonotype occurred many times. No DNA is shown, since the ends of the CDR3 on it are uncertain; the CDR3 is the one TCRdb lists. The V and J genes are TRBV12-3 or TRBV12-4 and TRBJ2-3; the D call TRBD1 from the table was never checked on the DNA. The CDR3 length equals 15 residues, ends included. The CDR3 loop reads CASILDRAPTDTQYF.

For this clonotype: Sequence at one end of the junction differs from germline and may be a read error. The CDR3, as DNA: TGCAGTGCTATCGGGGGTAACTATGACTACACCTTC. Its translation is CSAIGGNYDYTF. The chain recombines TRBV20-1 with TRBJ1-2; D perhaps matches TRBD1 (5 bases). Germline V gene lookup returns CDR1 DFQATT and CDR2 SNEGSKA (reference sequence). This CDR3 has 12 amino acids.